These 29 T cell receptor beta chains were all obtained from the same sample, sequenced in a study of OX40 agonist ivuxolimab in advanced cancers. The receptor library was made with the immunoSEQ multiplex PCR assay. TCRdb limited this immuneACCESS table to in-frame rearrangements with V and J called. A share of clones is missing; checked studies link under half to unresolved V genes, and the rest is unexplained. This sample holds fewer than 65,000 clones; around nine tenths were observed only once. The ten largest clones capture 5.5% to 7% of the sample. Sequenced material: CD4+ or CD8+ T cells sorted from blood, taken in a trial of the OX40 agonist ivuxolimab. The receptors here all came from an adult with an advanced solid tumor such as melanoma, head and neck, liver or kidney cancer.

This chain joins TRBV28 and TRBJ1-2, with D unresolved. Looked up from germline, CDR1 is MDHEN and CDR2 is SYDVKM. The CDR3 runs to 11 residues. V was shortened by 5 bases and J by 5 bases, with 6 bases between the two germline ends. The CDR3 reads CASSEVYGYTF. The CDR3 nucleotides are TGTGCCAGCAGTGAGGTATATGGCTACACCTTC.

V usage is TRBV11-3 and J usage is TRBJ2-5; 9 bases line up with TRBD2. The CDR3 is made up of 16 amino acids. V shed 2 bases, J shed 2 bases, and the junction held 6 bases outside the gene matches. Germline CDR1 reads SGHNT; CDR2 reads YENEEA. Written as DNA, the CDR3 is TGTGCCAGCAGCTTAACGGGTCTAGCGGGGCAAGAGACCCAGTACTTC. This translates into CASSLTGLAGQETQYF.

The chain couples TRBV28 to TRBJ2-3; D perhaps matches TRBD2 (6 bases). Germline-derived CDR1 and CDR2 are MDHEN and SYDVKM. The CDR3 consists of 15 residues. V gave up 6 bases and J gave up 2 bases, with 15 bases separating them. The CDR3 protein is CASRRGTLYTDTQYF. The CDR3 DNA sequence: TGTGCCAGCAGGAGAGGGACTCTTTACACAGATACGCAGTATTTT.

The rearrangement uses TRBV9 and TRBJ2-7, with 7 bases identical to TRBD1. The CDR3 totals 13 residues. Germline V gene lookup returns CDR1 SGDLS and CDR2 YYNGEE. J was trimmed by 4 bases and V by 4 bases; bases with no gene match: 5. The CDR3 coding sequence is TGTGCCAGCAGCCGGGACAGTGGATACGAGCAGTACTTC. Protein: CASSRDSGYEQYF.

This chain uses TRBV28 with TRBJ2-7; TRBD1 aligns across 7 bases. The J segment lost 3 bases and the V segment lost 4 bases, leaving 6 bases of the junction unmatched. CDR1 MDHEN and CDR2 SYDVKM come from the germline V gene. The CDR3 extends over 14 amino acids. The CDR3 region has the DNA TGTGCCAGCAGTTGGCCGGGACAGTTCTACGAGCAGTACTTC. Its protein product is CASSWPGQFYEQYF.

The chain links TRBV18 to TRBJ2-1; a possible D gene is TRBD1 (5 bases). Germline CDR1 KGHSH, CDR2 LQKENI. V gave up 0 bases and J gave up 9 bases, with 24 bases separating them. The CDR3 is made up of 18 amino acids. The DNA of the CDR3 is TGTGCCAGCTCACCACCGCCCCCCGACAGCTTACCCAACAGTGAGCAGTTCTTC. This encodes CASSPPPPDSLPNSEQFF.

The chain has TRBV12-5 and TRBJ2-1; D not certain. Looked up from germline, CDR1 is LGHNT and CDR2 is FRNRAP. V shed 9 bases and J shed 1 base, with 7 bases lying between them. The CDR3 has 12 residues. The CDR3 DNA sequence: TGTGCTAGCGGGTCTTCCTACAATGAGCAGTTCTTC. Translated, it gives CASGSSYNEQFF.

This rearrangement joins TRBV28 to TRBJ2-3; 9 positions agree with TRBD1. V lost 6 bases to trimming and J lost 7 bases; unmatched junction nucleotides: 8. This CDR3 region has 14 residues. Per germline, CDR1 MDHEN and CDR2 SYDVKM. CDR3 sequence: CASSRDRGMHTQYF. The CDR3 DNA sequence: TGTGCCAGCAGCCGCGACAGGGGGATGCATACGCAGTATTTT.

V is TRBV5-1 and J is TRBJ1-4, with D uncertain. Trimming took 5 bases from V and 5 from J, leaving 10 bases between them. Germline CDR1 reads SGHRS; CDR2 reads YFSETQ. The CDR3 contains 13 residues. The CDR3 nucleotides read TGCGCCAGCAGAAAGGAGAAAAATGAAAAACTGTTTTTT. It yields the protein CASRKEKNEKLFF.

This chain joins TRBV5-4 and TRBJ2-1, with TRBD1 as a possible D gene (5 bases). Germline loops: CDR1 SGHNT, CDR2 YYREEE (reference sequence). The CDR3 is 16 amino acids. Trimming stripped 4 bases from V and 0 bases from J, with 14 bases between. CDR3 amino acids: CASSPDSSSSYNEQFF. The CDR3, as DNA: TGTGCCAGCAGCCCCGACAGCTCAAGCTCCTACAATGAGCAGTTCTTC.

The chain combines TRBV7-8 with TRBJ2-3; 11 nucleotides line up with TRBD2. Germline trimming cut 5 bases from V and 7 bases from J; bases unmatched to any gene: 8. The CDR3 spans 15 residues. The germline V gene has CDR1 SGHVS and CDR2 FQNEAQ. CDR3 loop: CASSVGASGRNTQYF. DNA of the CDR3: TGTGCCAGCAGCGTAGGCGCTAGCGGGAGGAATACGCAGTATTTT.

This clone was observed once. The chain uses TRBV19 and TRBJ1-2, with D possibly being TRBD1 (5 bases). This CDR3 contains 14 residues. The germline CDR1 and CDR2 sequences are LNHDA and SQIVND (reference sequence). The V end was cut by 5 bases, the J end by 4 bases, with 14 bases between. The CDR3 DNA is TGTGCCAGTAGTTTCGACAGTCTCTTCTATGGCTACACCTTC. This translates into CASSFDSLFYGYTF.

J is TRBJ1-1 and V is TRBV5-8; a weak D match, TRBD1 (6 bases). The V and J ends lost 4 bases and 1 base respectively, with 20 bases between them. The CDR3 contains 17 residues. Germline loops: CDR1 SGHTS, CDR2 YDEGEE. The CDR3: CASSQLSGGGPNTEAFF. CDR3 bases: TGTGCCAGCAGCCAACTATCGGGGGGCGGCCCGAACACTGAAGCTTTCTTT. Together with reference TRBV5-8 and TRBJ1-1, the CDR3 gives the full variable domain: EAGVTQSPTHLIKTRGQQATLRCSPISGHTSVYWYQQALGLGLQFLLWYDEGEERNRGNFPPRFSGRQFPNYSSELNVNALELEDSALYLCASSQLSGGGPNTEAFFGQGTRLTVV.

The chain joins TRBV7-2 to TRBJ2-1; the match to TRBD2 covers 10 bases. J was trimmed by 8 bases and V by 4 bases; bases with no gene match: 17. The CDR3 runs to 18 residues. CDR1 is SGHTA and CDR2 is FQGNSA in the germline V gene. CDR3 sequence: CASSSKREGPRWAHEQFF. Written as DNA, the CDR3 is TGTGCCAGCAGCTCCAAGCGGGAGGGCCCGCGGTGGGCTCATGAGCAGTTCTTC.

This chain connects TRBV25-1 to TRBJ1-4; possibly TRBD1 for D (6 bases). V was clipped by 1 base and J by 5 bases, with 11 bases between them. This CDR3 is 15 amino acids long. Germline V gene lookup returns CDR1 MGHDK and CDR2 SYGVNS. Here the CDR3 reads CASSEWPTGNEKLFF. CDR3 bases: TGTGCCAGCAGTGAATGGCCCACAGGGAATGAAAAACTGTTTTTT.

The chain couples TRBV30 to TRBJ1-5; 9 nucleotides align to TRBD1. The CDR3 covers 13 residues. The germline gives CDR1 GTSNPN, CDR2 SVGIG (reference sequence). V dropped 5 bases and J dropped 4; count of bases not matched to a gene: 3. In DNA form, the CDR3 reads TGTGCCTGGGGACAGGGGAAAAATCAGCCCCAGCATTTT. Encoded protein: CAWGQGKNQPQHF.

The gene calls are TRBV6-6 and TRBJ1-2, with 7 bases identical to TRBD1. The CDR3 is 11 residues long. J lost 8 bases, V lost 7 bases, and 4 bases had no gene match. The germline V gene encodes CDR1 MNHNY and CDR2 SVGAGI (reference sequence). CDR3 nucleotides: TGTGCCAGCACCGACAGGGACGGCTACACCTTC. Its protein product is CASTDRDGYTF.

The V and J genes are TRBV28 and TRBJ1-4; 9 positions match TRBD1. The germline V gene encodes CDR1 MDHEN and CDR2 SYDVKM. Losses at the gene ends were 6 bases for V and 8 bases for J; bases not matched to a gene: 7. The CDR3 totals 14 residues. CDR3 sequence (DNA): TGTGCCAGCAGCCCACAGGGGGCGAGAGAAAAACTGTTTTTT. Protein sequence: CASSPQGAREKLFF.

The chain uses TRBV27 and TRBJ2-3, with D possibly TRBD1 on 6 matching bases. The V end lost 2 bases, the J end lost 0 bases, and 21 bases lay between the germline ends. CDR3 length: 19 residues. Germline V gene lookup returns CDR1 MNHEY and CDR2 SMNVEV (reference sequence). CDR3 protein: CASSLRTVRFATSTDTQYF. CDR3 nucleotides: TGTGCCAGCAGTTTACGGACAGTTAGATTTGCCACTAGCACAGATACGCAGTATTTT.

On this clone: Other DNA sequences from this sample encode an identical CDR3 as well. V is TRBV28 and J is TRBJ1-2; unclear D gene. Germline V gene lookup returns CDR1 MDHEN and CDR2 SYDVKM. This CDR3 comprises 12 residues. V dropped 1 base and J dropped 8 bases, with 8 bases sitting between them. CDR3 amino acids: CASSLSGFGYTF. CDR3 sequence (DNA): TGTGCCAGCAGTTTATCGGGTTTCGGCTACACCTTC.

The chain links TRBV7-8 to TRBJ1-5; perhaps TRBD1 as D (6 bases). The V end lost 7 bases, the J end lost 3 bases, and 16 bases lay between the germline ends. The CDR3 is 15 amino acids. Germline V gene sequence: CDR1 SGHVS, CDR2 FQNEAQ. The CDR3 nucleotides read TGTGCCAGCACTCCAGGGGCGAGGAACAATCAGCCCCAGCATTTT. Encoded protein: CASTPGARNNQPQHF.

The CDR3 sequence: CASSKRGRGRKPQHF. The CDR3 nucleotides read TGTGCCAGCAGCAAACGGGGCAGGGGGCGGAAGCCCCAGCATTTT. The gene calls are TRBV21-1 and TRBJ1-5; no check of the table's D call, TRBD1, against the DNA was made. TRBV21-1 is tagged as a pseudogene. This CDR3 has 15 residues.

The chain has TRBV19 and TRBJ2-2, with 9 positions matching TRBD1. Germline V gene lookup returns CDR1 LNHDA and CDR2 SQIVND (reference sequence). The V and J ends lost 6 bases and 5 bases, in that order; junction bases with no gene match: 7. The CDR3 spans 15 residues. CDR3 sequence: CASRPTGTGTGELFF. CDR3 coding DNA: TGTGCCAGTAGACCGACCGGGACAGGGACCGGGGAGCTGTTTTTT.

The rearrangement links TRBV6-1 to TRBJ1-2, with D hard to call. Trimming pared 8 bases from V and 7 bases from J, leaving 17 bases between. This CDR3 is built from 13 residues. The germline CDR1 and CDR2 sequences are MNHNS and SASEGT. This CDR3 reads CASSIGVSAGYTF. CDR3 coding DNA: TGTGCCAGCTCCATCGGCGTTTCGGCTGGCTACACCTTC.

The rearrangement links TRBV29-1 to TRBJ2-3; possibly TRBD1 for D (6 bases). Germline loops: CDR1 SQVTM, CDR2 ANQGSEA. Trimming pared 3 bases from V and 5 bases from J, leaving 12 bases between. CDR3 length equals 13 residues. CDR3 DNA: TGCAGCGTTGAGAGGGGGACCGGAGATACGCAGTATTTT. This encodes CSVERGTGDTQYF.

This clone was detected only once. The chain employs TRBV6-1 and TRBJ2-1; 10 bases match TRBD2. The CDR3 runs 15 residues. V trimming: 6 bases; J trimming: 5 bases; junction bases outside the gene matches: 7. CDR1 is MNHNS, CDR2 SASEGT, per germline. DNA of the CDR3: TGTGCCAGCAGAGGAGGGACTAGCGAGAACAATGAGCAGTTCTTC. Residues: CASRGGTSENNEQFF.

This chain connects TRBV5-4 to TRBJ2-3, with unresolved D. The CDR3 consists of 12 residues. V was clipped by 4 bases and J by 10 bases, with 13 bases between them. Germline V lookup: CDR1 SGHNT, CDR2 YYREEE (reference sequence). CDR3 bases: TGTGCCAGCAGCAGCCCGGCTCAGGCGCAGTATTTT. Translation: CASSSPAQAQYF.

The rearrangement joins TRBV6-5 to TRBJ1-4; maybe TRBD1 (6 bases). Trimming stripped 8 bases from V and 0 bases from J, with 13 bases between. Germline-derived CDR1 and CDR2 are MNHEY and SVGAGI. This CDR3 comprises 15 residues. In nucleotides, the CDR3 is TGTGCCAGCGGGGGGGCGACTGCAACTAATGAAAAACTGTTTTTT. Translated, it gives CASGGATATNEKLFF.

The chain uses TRBV28 and TRBJ2-6; 10 nucleotides match TRBD1. Germline CDR1 MDHEN, CDR2 SYDVKM. The CDR3 extends over 18 amino acids. V trimming: 4 bases; J trimming: 0 bases; junction bases outside the gene matches: 6. DNA for the CDR3: TGTGCCAGCAGTTATCCGGGACAGGGGAGCTCTGGGGCCAACGTCCTGACTTTC. This translates into CASSYPGQGSSGANVLTF.